What follows describes a single TCR beta chain. Germline trimming cut 2 bases from V and 4 bases from J; bases unmatched to any gene: 3. Germline V gene lookup returns CDR1 LGHDT and CDR2 YNNKEL (reference sequence). The CDR3 has 14 amino acids. When the RNA was reverse transcribed, random hexamers were used with an input of roughly 0.45 to 1 ug. A single record per CDR3 protein comes from TCRdb applying MiXCR to the immunoSEQ multiplex PCR reads. The sample includes 100,000 to 150,000 distinct CDR3 sequences, roughly 96% of them seen just once. This entry belongs to a study of CD8 T cells in Susac syndrome.

The receptor's source is a human donor in good health. This chain links TRBV3-1 with TRBJ1-2, with 8 bases aligning to TRBD1. Sequenced input: CD4+ T cells from PBMCs. The CDR3 loop reads CASSQYDRGYGYTF. DNA of the CDR3: TGTGCCAGCAGCCAATACGACAGGGGCTATGGCTACACCTTC.